Following are 25 T cell receptor beta chains from one sample sequenced in a study of blood T cells in healthy people across ages. Combining a sample-barcoded 5' primer with a J-beta primer mix, a second PCR ran for about 7 to 11 cycles. TCRdb reanalysed the 5' RACE reads using MiXCR and keeps one entry per CDR3 protein. The profile covers 1 million to 1.2 million distinct CDR3 sequences, with more than 30% appearing a single time and around 13% taken by the ten largest. Sequencing was performed on blood. All receptors come from a man aged 18 to 29 in good health.

The chain combines TRBV4-3 with TRBJ1-5; D is unclear. With 0 bases removed from V and 5 bases from J, the gap between germline ends came to 14 bases. This CDR3 has 16 residues. CDR1 and CDR2 (germline): LGHNA, YSLEER. The CDR3 DNA reads as TGCGCCAGCAGCCAAGATCGTTTGTCAGGTCATCAGCCCCAGCATTTT. Amino acid sequence: CASSQDRLSGHQPQHF.

CDR3 in DNA: TGCAGTGCCCTTCCCCCGGGTACTAATGAAAAACTGTTTTTT. The encoded protein is CSALPPGTNEKLFF. The V and J genes are TRBV20-1 and TRBJ1-4; no reliable D call. V lost 6 bases, J lost 2 bases, and 13 bases lay in between. Germline values: CDR1 DFQATT, CDR2 SNEGSKA (reference sequence). The CDR3 runs to 14 residues.

The gene calls are TRBV9 and TRBJ2-2, with a weak D call TRBD2 (7 bases). The CDR3 runs 16 residues. Germline CDR1 SGDLS, CDR2 YYNGEE. V was pared by 2 bases and J by 0 bases, with 11 bases between. The CDR3 region has the DNA TGTGCCAGCAGCGTCACCGGGGGGCCGAACACCGGGGAGCTGTTTTTT. Its translation: CASSVTGGPNTGELFF.

DNA of the CDR3: TGTGCCAGCAGTTACCTAGCCGGGACAGGCGAATATAGCAATCAGCCCCAGCATTTT. Translating it yields CASSYLAGTGEYSNQPQHF. This chain uses TRBV6-5 with TRBJ1-5; 8 bases line up with TRBD1. V shed 2 bases, J shed 0 bases, and the junction held 12 bases outside the gene matches. Germline V CDR1 and CDR2: MNHEY, SVGAGI. The CDR3 spans 19 residues.

The chain links TRBV5-4 to TRBJ2-3; TRBD2 is a possible D gene (6 bases). The germline V gene encodes CDR1 SGHNT and CDR2 YYREEE (reference sequence). This CDR3 has 16 residues. The V gene lost 4 bases and the J gene lost 3 bases, with 18 bases spanning the gap. CDR3 in amino acids: CASSRGDGGGTDTQYF. In DNA form, the CDR3 reads TGTGCCAGCAGCCGCGGGGATGGTGGGGGAACAGATACGCAGTATTTT. The variable domain in full, with the rest retrieved from reference TRBV5-4 and TRBJ2-3, is ETGVTQSPTHLIKTRGQQVTLRCSSQSGHNTVSWYQQALGQGPQFIFQYYREEENGRGNFPPRFSGLQFPNYSSELNVNALELDDSALYLCASSRGDGGGTDTQYFGPGTRLTVL.

This clonotype was observed many times. This sequence joins TRBV28 and TRBJ1-2; D uncertain. CDR1 and CDR2 from the germline V gene are MDHEN and SYDVKM. This CDR3 is built from 14 residues. Trimming left V 2 bases short and J 2 bases short, with 9 bases between. The CDR3 loop is CASSLAAGNYGYTF. As DNA, the CDR3 is TGTGCCAGCAGTTTAGCCGCGGGGAACTATGGCTACACCTTC.

This clonotype is a singleton in its sample. This chain connects TRBV6-1 to TRBJ1-6, with D unclear. The CDR3 totals 13 residues. V was pared by 1 base and J by 8 bases, with 6 bases between. The V gene's germline CDR1 is MNHNS and CDR2 SASEGT. This CDR3 reads CASSEVGHSPLHF. CDR3 nucleotide sequence: TGTGCCAGCAGTGAAGTTGGACATTCACCCCTCCACTTT.

This clonotype came up a few times. This chain connects TRBV3-1 to TRBJ2-3; D gene ambiguous. This CDR3 has 15 amino acids. CDR1 and CDR2 from the germline V gene are LGHDT and YNNKEL (reference sequence). V shed 4 bases and J shed 4 bases, with 15 bases lying between them. Here the CDR3 reads CASSPTPGPADTQYF. The CDR3 DNA is TGTGCCAGCAGCCCCACCCCAGGACCCGCAGATACGCAGTATTTT.

This clonotype has a handful of counts. This chain links TRBV27 with TRBJ2-1, with D maybe TRBD2 (6 bases). Between the trimmed V and J ends, which lost 10 bases and 2 bases, there was a span of 9 bases. The CDR3 runs to 12 residues. CDR1 is MNHEY, CDR2 SMNVEV, per germline (reference sequence). The CDR3 protein is CAIPGAYNEQFF. Here the CDR3 DNA reads TGTGCCATCCCGGGAGCCTACAATGAGCAGTTCTTC.

This chain links TRBV6-5 with TRBJ1-2; no firm D call. Germline CDR1 reads MNHEY; CDR2 reads SVGAGI. V lost 6 bases, J lost 3 bases, and 11 bases lay in between. This CDR3 contains 13 residues. CDR3 bases: TGTGCCAGCAGCGCACAGCCCCACTATGGCTACACCTTC. Its translation: CASSAQPHYGYTF.

The chain is built from TRBV11-2 and TRBJ2-7; D could derive from TRBD1 or TRBD2 (5 bases each). Germline values: CDR1 SGHAT, CDR2 FQNNGV. With 4 bases removed from V and 3 bases from J, the gap between germline ends came to 13 bases. The CDR3 contains 14 residues. CDR3 sequence (DNA): TGTGCCAGCAGCTCGGGACGGCTTATCTACGAGCAGTACTTC. As protein: CASSSGRLIYEQYF.

A few counts support this clonotype. This chain uses TRBV7-2 with TRBJ2-1, with 9 bases that match TRBD2. V lost 1 base to trimming and J lost 3 bases; unmatched junction nucleotides: 7. The CDR3 sequence is 17 residues long. Germline loops: CDR1 SGHTA, CDR2 FQGNSA. The CDR3 bases are TGTGCCAGCAGCTTAGTATCAGCGGGGGGAAACTACAATGAGCAGTTCTTC. Protein product: CASSLVSAGGNYNEQFF.

This chain connects TRBV6-2 or TRBV6-3 to TRBJ2-6; no clear D gene. This CDR3 has 15 residues. Germline V CDR1 and CDR2: MNHEY, SVGEGT. Trimming removed 2 bases from V and 0 bases from J, with 5 bases in between. CDR3 DNA sequence: TGTGCCAGCAGTTACCTGCGCTCTGGGGCCAACGTCCTGACTTTC. This encodes CASSYLRSGANVLTF.

This clonotype showed up just a few times. This sequence joins TRBV9 and TRBJ1-6; D perhaps matches TRBD1 (6 bases). CDR3 length equals 15 residues. Germline V gives CDR1 SGDLS, CDR2 YYNGEE. The V end lost 3 bases, the J end lost 10 bases, and 17 bases lay between the germline ends. In DNA, the CDR3 is TGTGCCAGCAGCGCCAGACCAGGGGTGGGGTCACCCCTCCACTTT. It yields the protein CASSARPGVGSPLHF.

The chain recombines TRBV5-1 with TRBJ2-5; TRBD1 might be the D (5 bases). Trimming took off 4 bases at V and 3 bases at J, with 13 bases between the two ends. Germline V gene data show CDR1 as SGHRS and CDR2 as YFSETQ. The CDR3 runs to 14 residues. The CDR3 protein is CASSTGHPEETQYF. The CDR3, as DNA: TGCGCCAGCAGCACAGGACATCCCGAAGAGACCCAGTACTTC.

The chain recombines TRBV7-9 with TRBJ1-1; 7 nucleotides line up with TRBD1. The J segment lost 0 bases and the V segment lost 4 bases, leaving 17 bases of the junction unmatched. This CDR3 has 19 residues. Germline lookup yields CDR1 SEHNR and CDR2 FQNEAQ (reference sequence). The CDR3 sequence: CASSSLVARTGEMNTEAFF. CDR3 nucleotide sequence: TGTGCCAGCAGCTCCCTCGTCGCCAGAACAGGGGAGATGAACACTGAAGCTTTCTTT. Based on the CDR3 plus reference TRBV7-9 and TRBJ1-1, the full variable domain is DTGVSQNPRHKITKRGQNVTFRCDPISEHNRLYWYRQTLGQGPEFLTYFQNEAQLEKSRLLSDRFSAERPKGSFSTLEIQRTEQGDSAMYLCASSSLVARTGEMNTEAFFGQGTRLTVV.

This clonotype was counted between two and nine times. The chain uses TRBV7-9 and TRBJ2-1, with unresolved D. Germline V gene sequence: CDR1 SEHNR, CDR2 FQNEAQ (reference sequence). Deletions cut 1 base from V and 0 bases from J, with 10 bases between. The length of the CDR3 is 16 residues. CDR3 sequence (DNA): TGTGCCAGCAGCTTAGTGCCGACGAGCTCCTACAATGAGCAGTTCTTC. Its protein product is CASSLVPTSSYNEQFF.

The chain recombines TRBV20-1 with TRBJ2-2; 16 bases agree with TRBD2. The V gene's germline CDR1 is DFQATT and CDR2 SNEGSKA (reference sequence). V was pared by 6 bases and J by 3 bases, with 7 bases of the junction left unmatched. The CDR3 loop spans 17 amino acids. The CDR3 is CSAMGLAGGKYTGELFF. The CDR3 nucleotides are TGCAGTGCAATGGGACTAGCGGGGGGGAAATACACCGGGGAGCTGTTTTTT.

This sequence joins TRBV12-3 or TRBV12-4 and TRBJ1-2, with TRBD1 matching over 8 bases. Trimming cost V 7 bases and J 2 bases; bases outside gene matches: 6. CDR3 length: 14 amino acids. CDR3 DNA: TGTGCCAGCATTCCGACAGGGGCAAACTATGGCTACACCTTC. Residues: CASIPTGANYGYTF.

The V and J genes are TRBV10-3 and TRBJ1-3, with a possible D match to TRBD1 (5 bases). The CDR3 length is 17 residues. Trimming took off 6 bases at V and 4 bases at J, with 22 bases between the two ends. Per germline, CDR1 ENHRY and CDR2 SYGVKD. CDR3 in amino acids: CAIRRAGLAPAGNTIYF. DNA for the CDR3: TGTGCCATCAGGCGGGCAGGGTTAGCCCCTGCCGGAAACACCATATATTTT.

The chain carries TRBV3-1 and TRBJ2-1; TRBD1 aligns across 9 bases. With V trimmed by 5 bases and J by 15 bases, 17 bases remained unmatched. CDR1 and CDR2 from the germline V gene are LGHDT and YNNKEL (reference sequence). CDR3 length: 15 residues. The CDR3 region is CASSTPGQGGPMGFF. In DNA, the CDR3 is TGTGCCAGCAGCACTCCGGGACAGGGAGGGCCCATGGGGTTCTTC.

This chain joins TRBV7-2 and TRBJ2-1, with D possibly TRBD1 on 5 matching bases. The J call may be wrong; the DNA end is better matched by TRBJ2-7. This CDR3 has 16 amino acids. Germline assignment: CDR1 SGHTA and CDR2 FQGNSA. The CDR3 protein is CASSLGSDSSYNEQYF. In nucleotides, the CDR3 is TGTGCCAGCAGCCTTGGTTCCGACAGCTCCTACAATGAGCAGTACTTC.

The V call is TRBV5-6, the J call TRBJ2-3; 8 nucleotides line up with TRBD1. Germline-derived CDR1 and CDR2 are SGHDT and YYEEEE. This CDR3 comprises 15 residues. V shed 5 bases and J 3 bases; nucleotides not matched to a gene: 8. CDR3: CASRRQGRGTDTQYF. The CDR3 DNA is TGTGCCAGCAGGCGACAGGGGAGAGGGACAGATACGCAGTATTTT.

This clonotype has a handful of counts. The V gene is TRBV20-1, the J gene TRBJ2-3; maybe TRBD2 (6 bases). The CDR3 extends over 13 amino acids. Per germline, CDR1 DFQATT and CDR2 SNEGSKA (reference sequence). The V end lost 6 bases, the J end lost 4 bases, and 14 bases lay between the germline ends. The CDR3 bases are TGCAGTGCGCGGGGCCCCACCCCAGATACGCAGTATTTT. Its translation is CSARGPTPDTQYF.

The rearrangement uses TRBV6-2 or TRBV6-3 and TRBJ1-5, with 9 bases that match TRBD1. The V gene's germline CDR1 is MNHEY and CDR2 SVGEGT. CDR3 length equals 15 residues. Trimming removed 5 bases from V and 3 bases from J; junction bases left unmatched: 5. DNA of the CDR3: TGTGCCAGCAGTCGGACAGGGGATAACAATCAGCCCCAGCATTTT. This encodes CASSRTGDNNQPQHF.